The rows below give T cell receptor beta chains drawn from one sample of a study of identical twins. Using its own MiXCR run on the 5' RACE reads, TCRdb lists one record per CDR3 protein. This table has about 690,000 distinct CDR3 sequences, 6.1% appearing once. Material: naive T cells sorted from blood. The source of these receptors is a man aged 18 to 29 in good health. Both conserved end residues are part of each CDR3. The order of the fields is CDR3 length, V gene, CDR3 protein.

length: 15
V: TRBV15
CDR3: CATSRVSARGETQYF

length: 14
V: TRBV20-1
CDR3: CSARWTSGQETQYF

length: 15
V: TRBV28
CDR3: CASGLRDGFTDTQYF

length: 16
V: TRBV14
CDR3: CASSPRRGTPNTEAFF

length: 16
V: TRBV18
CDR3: CASSQSGGGGNTEAFF

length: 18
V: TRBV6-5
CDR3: CASSYSGLAGESYNEQFF

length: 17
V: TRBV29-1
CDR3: CTTDGLAGVGSYNEQFF

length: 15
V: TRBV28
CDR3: CASSLSGGALTEAFF

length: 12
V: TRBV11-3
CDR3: CASSLGSIEQFF

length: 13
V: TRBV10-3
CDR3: CAIRGTGEETQYF

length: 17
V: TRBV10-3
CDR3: CAIDSSTGLDSYNEQFF

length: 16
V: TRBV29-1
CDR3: CSAVPPTSGSYNEQFF

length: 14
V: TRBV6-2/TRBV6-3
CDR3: CASSYDMNTGELFF

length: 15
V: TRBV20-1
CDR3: CSAHGGTGIINEQFF

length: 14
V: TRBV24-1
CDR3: CATSVDGWYNEQFF

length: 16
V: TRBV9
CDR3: CASSVGLAGGQVEQFF

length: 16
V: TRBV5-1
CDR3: CASSPPGGKPYNEQFF

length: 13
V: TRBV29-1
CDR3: CSVELGAYNEQFF

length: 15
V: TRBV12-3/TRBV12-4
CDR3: CASTGRERTNEKLFF

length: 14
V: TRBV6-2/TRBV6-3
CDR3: CASSLVLGNQPQHF

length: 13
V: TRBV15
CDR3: CATRDRGFEKLFF

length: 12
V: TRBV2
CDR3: CASGPSQETQYF

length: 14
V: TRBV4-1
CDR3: CASSQVGRGNIQYF

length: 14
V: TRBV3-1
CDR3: CASTPRGYNSPLHF

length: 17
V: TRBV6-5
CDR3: CASSYLGVAGDPGELFF

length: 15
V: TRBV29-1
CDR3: CSVETRTVHSYEQYF

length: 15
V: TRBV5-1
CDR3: CASSESGTGYNEQFF

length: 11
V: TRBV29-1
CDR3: CSVDLGLDETF

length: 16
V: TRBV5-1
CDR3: CASSFPGGAGANVLTF

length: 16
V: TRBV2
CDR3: CASSGAETVSYNEQFF

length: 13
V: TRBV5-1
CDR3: CASRPSGDTEAFF

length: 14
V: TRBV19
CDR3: CASSINRITGELFF

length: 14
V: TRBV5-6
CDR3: CASLSLQGPTEAFF

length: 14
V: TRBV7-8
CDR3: CASSSGTYDEKLFF

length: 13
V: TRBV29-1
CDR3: CSARGVDTGELFF

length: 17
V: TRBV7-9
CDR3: CASSSPRDRGITGELFF

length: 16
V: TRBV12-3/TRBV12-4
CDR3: CASTFRGGERYQPQHF

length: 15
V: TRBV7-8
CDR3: CASSRWGTGNEKLFF

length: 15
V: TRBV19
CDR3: CASSIELRGTGTQYF